This T cell receptor beta chain was sequenced in a study of lymphopenia after photon versus proton radiotherapy. The study's findings and limits: Post-nadir diversity loss with photons came from oligoclonal expansion, particularly CD8+ Temra cells. Survival link was tested only in deceased patients; proton benefit remains a possibility. Larger post-nadir TCR diversity loss correlated inversely with survival in deceased patients. Proton therapy kept repertoires fairly stable, unlike photons, which gained effector/memory cells.

With respect to this clone: Its antigen remains unknown.

Unmatched junction bases numbered 16, after V lost 3 bases and J lost 3 bases. This CDR3 comprises 18 residues. Germline V gene data show CDR1 as WNHNN and CDR2 as SYGVQD (reference sequence). Data came from immunoSEQ multiplex PCR; TCRdb stores just in-frame clones and leaves some out. The table shows roughly 65,000 clones, with approximately 91% occurring only once. V is TRBV10-1 and J is TRBJ2-7, with 8 bases identical to TRBD2. This receptor was obtained from a woman aged 65 to 85 with pancreatic cancer. Sequenced here: peripheral blood, sampled from a patient treated with photon-based radiotherapy. The CDR3 DNA follows: TGCGCCAGCAGTGACCGGGAGGGCAAGCCCCCAAAGGGCTACGAGCAGTACTTC. Translating gives CASSDREGKPPKGYEQYF.